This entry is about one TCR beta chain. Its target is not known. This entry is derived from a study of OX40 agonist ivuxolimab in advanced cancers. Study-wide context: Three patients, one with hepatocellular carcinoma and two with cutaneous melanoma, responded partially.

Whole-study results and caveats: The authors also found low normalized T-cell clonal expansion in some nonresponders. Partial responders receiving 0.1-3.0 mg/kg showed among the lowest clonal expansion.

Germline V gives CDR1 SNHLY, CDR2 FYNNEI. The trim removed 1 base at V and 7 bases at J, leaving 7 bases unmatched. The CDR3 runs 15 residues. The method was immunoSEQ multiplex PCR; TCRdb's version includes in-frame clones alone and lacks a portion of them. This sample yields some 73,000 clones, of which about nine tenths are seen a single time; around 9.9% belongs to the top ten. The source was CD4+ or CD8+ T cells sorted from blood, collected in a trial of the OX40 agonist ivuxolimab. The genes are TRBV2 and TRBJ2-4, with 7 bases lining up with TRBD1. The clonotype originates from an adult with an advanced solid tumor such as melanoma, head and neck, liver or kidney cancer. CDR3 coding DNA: TGTGCCAGCAGTGAAGGACGACAGGGCCAGAACATTCAGTACTTC. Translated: CASSEGRQGQNIQYF.